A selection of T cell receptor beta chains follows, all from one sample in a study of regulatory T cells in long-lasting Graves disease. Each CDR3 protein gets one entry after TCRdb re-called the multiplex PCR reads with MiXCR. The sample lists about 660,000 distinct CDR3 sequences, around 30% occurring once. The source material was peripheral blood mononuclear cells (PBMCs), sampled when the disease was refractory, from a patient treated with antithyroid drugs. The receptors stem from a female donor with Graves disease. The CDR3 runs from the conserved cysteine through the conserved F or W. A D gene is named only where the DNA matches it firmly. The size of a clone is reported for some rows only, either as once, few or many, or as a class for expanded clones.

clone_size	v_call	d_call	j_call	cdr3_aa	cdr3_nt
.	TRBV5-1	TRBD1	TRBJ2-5	CASSLDTGVRETQYF	TGCGCCAGCAGCTTGGATACAGGGGTCCGAGAGACCCAGTACTTC
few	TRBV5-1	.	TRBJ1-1	CASKLSGPNTEAFF	TGCGCCAGCAAGTTGTCGGGACCGAACACTGAAGCTTTCTTT
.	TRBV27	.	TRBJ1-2	CASSTLDSYGYTF	TGTGCCAGCAGTACTTTGGACAGCTATGGCTACACCTTC
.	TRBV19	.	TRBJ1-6	CATHGTTDNSPLHF	TGTGCCACTCACGGTACAACCGATAATTCACCCCTCCACTTT
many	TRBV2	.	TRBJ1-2	CASSVTDGSLYGYTF	TGTGCCAGCAGTGTGACGGACGGGTCCCTCTATGGCTACACCTTC
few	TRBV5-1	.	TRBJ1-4	CASSTPGTQGKLFF	TGCGCCAGCAGCACACCCGGGACTCAGGGAAAACTGTTTTTT
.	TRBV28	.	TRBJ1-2	CASSLVGYSEGYTF	TGTGCCAGCAGTTTAGTTGGATACTCGGAAGGCTACACCTTC
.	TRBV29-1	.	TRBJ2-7	CSIKGARMENEQYF	TGCAGCATTAAAGGGGCCCGGATGGAGAACGAGCAGTACTTC
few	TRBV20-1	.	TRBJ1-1	CRGWGVNTEAFF	TGCAGGGGTTGGGGTGTTAACACTGAAGCTTTCTTT
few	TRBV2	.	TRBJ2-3	CASAPQGGTDTDTQYF	TGTGCCTCAGCACCCCAGGGGGGGACAGACACAGATACGCAGTATTTT
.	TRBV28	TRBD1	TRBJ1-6	CASSHPGQTTSPLHF	TGTGCCAGCAGTCACCCGGGACAGACAACTTCACCCCTCCACTTT
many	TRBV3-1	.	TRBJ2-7	CASSQERARTYEQYF	TGTGCCAGCAGCCAAGAGAGGGCTCGAACCTACGAGCAGTACTTC
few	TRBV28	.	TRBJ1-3	CASKRNTIYF	TGTGCCAGCAAACGAAACACCATATATTTT
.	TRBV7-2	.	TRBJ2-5	CASSLMSQTQYF	TGTGCCAGCAGCTTAATGTCCCAGACCCAGTACTTC
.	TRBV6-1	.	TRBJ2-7	CASKLIMSEQYF	TGTGCCAGCAAGTTGATTATGAGCGAGCAGTACTTC
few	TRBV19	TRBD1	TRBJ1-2	CASSRQQGAESYGYTF	TGTGCCAGTAGTAGGCAACAGGGGGCGGAATCCTATGGCTACACCTTC
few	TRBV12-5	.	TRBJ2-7	CASGLVGREQYF	TGTGCTAGTGGTTTGGTCGGAAGGGAGCAGTACTTC
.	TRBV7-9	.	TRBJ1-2	CASSPWTPNYGYTF	TGTGCCAGCAGCCCTTGGACGCCTAACTATGGCTACACCTTC
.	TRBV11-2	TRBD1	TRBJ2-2	CASSRTGWNTGELFF	TGTGCCAGCAGCCGGACAGGATGGAACACCGGGGAGCTGTTTTTT
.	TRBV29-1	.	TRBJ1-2	CSVPQPGTPANYGYTF	TGCAGCGTACCTCAACCCGGGACACCCGCGAACTATGGCTACACCTTC
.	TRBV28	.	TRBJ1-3	CASSLAGPENTIYF	TGTGCCAGCAGTTTGGCCGGCCCTGAAAACACCATATATTTT
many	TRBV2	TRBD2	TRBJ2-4	CASSGGTSTIQYF	TGTGCCAGCAGTGGCGGGACTAGCACCATTCAGTACTTC
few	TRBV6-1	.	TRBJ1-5	CASRGDNYSNQPQHF	TGTGCCAGCAGGGGGGACAACTATAGCAATCAGCCCCAGCATTTT
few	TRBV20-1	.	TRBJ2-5	CSARLSGEETQYF	TGCAGTGCTAGATTGTCAGGAGAAGAGACCCAGTACTTC
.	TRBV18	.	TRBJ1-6	CASSPRNKDSPLHF	TGTGCCAGCTCACCACGAAACAAAGATTCACCCCTCCACTTT
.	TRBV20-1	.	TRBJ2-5	CSANPLQETQYF	TGCAGTGCTAATCCGCTCCAAGAGACCCAGTACTTC
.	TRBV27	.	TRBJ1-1	CASSFLGGEAEAFF	TGTGCCAGCAGTTTTTTGGGGGGGGAGGCTGAAGCTTTCTTT
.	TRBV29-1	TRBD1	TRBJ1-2	CSVGDRGPNYGYTF	TGCAGCGTTGGAGACAGGGGGCCCAACTATGGCTACACCTTC
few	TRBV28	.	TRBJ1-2	CASSSQRMVNIANYGYTF	TGTGCCAGCAGCTCGCAGAGGATGGTTAACATCGCTAACTATGGCTACACCTTC
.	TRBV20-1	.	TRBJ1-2	CSAGQEVGFGSYGYTF	TGCAGTGCAGGGCAAGAGGTCGGGTTTGGGAGCTATGGCTACACCTTC
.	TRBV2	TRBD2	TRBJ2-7	CASSEISASGYEQYF	TGTGCCAGCAGTGAAATTTCGGCTAGCGGATACGAGCAGTACTTC
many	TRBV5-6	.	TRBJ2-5	CASSLESGPPRETQYF	TGTGCCAGCAGCTTGGAGTCGGGACCACCGAGGGAGACCCAGTACTTC
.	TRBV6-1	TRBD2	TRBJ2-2	CASSIAGDAGELFF	TGCGCCAGCAGTATAGCGGGAGACGCCGGGGAGCTGTTTTTT
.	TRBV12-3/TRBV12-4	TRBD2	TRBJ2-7	CASSSGAGEQYF	TGTGCCAGCAGCTCGGGAGCGGGGGAGCAGTACTTC
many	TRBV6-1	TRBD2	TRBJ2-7	CASSKFRTSMQNEQYF	TGTGCCAGCAGTAAGTTCCGGACTAGCATGCAGAACGAGCAGTACTTC
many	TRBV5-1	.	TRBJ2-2	CASSSRTGNTGELFF	TGCGCCAGCAGCTCGAGAACAGGGAACACCGGGGAGCTGTTTTTT
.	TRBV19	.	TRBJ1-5	CASSTSGGLDQPQHF	TGTGCCAGTAGTACCAGTGGGGGGCTGGATCAGCCCCAGCATTTT
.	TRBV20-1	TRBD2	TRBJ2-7	CSASGLAGLYEQYF	TGCAGTGCTAGCGGACTAGCGGGACTCTACGAGCAGTACTTC
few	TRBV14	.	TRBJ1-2	CASSQDATASSYGYTF	TGTGCCAGCAGCCAAGATGCGACTGCGTCGTCCTATGGCTACACCTTC
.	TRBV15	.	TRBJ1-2	CAASRDLEGDGYTF	TGTGCCGCCAGCAGAGATTTGGAAGGGGATGGCTACACCTTC
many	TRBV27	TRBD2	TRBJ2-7	CASSLRTRGSYEQYF	TGTGCCAGCAGTCTACGGACTAGAGGGTCCTACGAGCAGTACTTC